This T cell receptor beta chain was sequenced in a study of blood T cells in healthy people across ages. This clonotype was found many times. The authors ran a second PCR of about 6 to 11 cycles using a sample-barcoded 5' primer and a J-beta primer mix. TCRdb fed the 5' RACE reads into MiXCR, producing one record per CDR3 protein. Here the sample spans approximately 1,700,000 distinct CDR3 sequences, roughly two fifths being singletons. This sequence originates from a human donor in good health. The sequenced sample consisted of blood.

The CDR3 is CASSLLSVSREQYF. The CDR3 bases are TGTGCCAGCAGCTTACTTTCAGTTTCCCGCGAGCAGTACTTC. This chain connects TRBV7-6 to TRBJ2-4; D remains ambiguous. Near its end, the DNA agrees better with TRBJ2-7, so the J call may be wrong. CDR1 and CDR2 (germline): SGHVS, FNYEAQ. The CDR3 is 14 residues long.